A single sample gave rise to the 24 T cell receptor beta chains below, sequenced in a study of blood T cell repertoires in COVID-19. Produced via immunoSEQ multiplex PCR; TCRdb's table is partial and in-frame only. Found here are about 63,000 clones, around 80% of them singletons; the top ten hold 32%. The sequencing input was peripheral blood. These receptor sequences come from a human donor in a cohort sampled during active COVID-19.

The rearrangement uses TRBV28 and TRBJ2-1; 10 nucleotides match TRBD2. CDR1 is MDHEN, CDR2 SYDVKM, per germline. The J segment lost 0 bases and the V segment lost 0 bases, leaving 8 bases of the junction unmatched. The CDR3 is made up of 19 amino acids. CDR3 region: CASSLWVSGRRGSYNEQFF. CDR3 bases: TGTGCCAGCAGTTTATGGGTTAGCGGGAGGAGGGGCTCCTACAATGAGCAGTTCTTC. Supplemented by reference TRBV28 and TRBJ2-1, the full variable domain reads DVKVTQSSRYLVKRTGEKVFLECVQDMDHENMFWYRQDPGLGLRLIYFSYDVKMKEKGDIPEGYSVSREKKERFSLILESASTNQTSMYLCASSLWVSGRRGSYNEQFFGPGTRLTVL.

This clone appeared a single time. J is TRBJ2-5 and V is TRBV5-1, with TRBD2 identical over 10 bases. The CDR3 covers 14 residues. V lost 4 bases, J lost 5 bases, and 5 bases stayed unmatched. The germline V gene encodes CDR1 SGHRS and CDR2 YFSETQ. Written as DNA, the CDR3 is TGCGCCAGCAGCAAACATAGCGGGAGGGAGACCCAGTACTTC. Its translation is CASSKHSGRETQYF. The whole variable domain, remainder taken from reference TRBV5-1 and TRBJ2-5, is KAGVTQTPRYLIKTRGQQVTLSCSPISGHRSVSWYQQTPGQGLQFLFEYFSETQRNKGNFPGRFSGRQFSNSRSEMNVSTLELGDSALYLCASSKHSGRETQYFGPGTRLLVL.

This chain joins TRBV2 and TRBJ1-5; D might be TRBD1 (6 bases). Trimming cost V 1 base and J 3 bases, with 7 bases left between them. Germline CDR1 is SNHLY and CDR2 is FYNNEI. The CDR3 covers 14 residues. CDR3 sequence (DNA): TGTGCCAGCAGTGAAGACAGGGTCAATCAGCCCCAGCATTTT. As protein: CASSEDRVNQPQHF.

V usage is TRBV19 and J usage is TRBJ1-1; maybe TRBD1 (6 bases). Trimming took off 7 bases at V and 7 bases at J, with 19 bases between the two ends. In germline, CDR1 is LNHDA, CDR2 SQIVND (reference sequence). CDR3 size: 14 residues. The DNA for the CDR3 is TGTGCCAGTAAGATACAGGGTTTGAAGGGTGAAGCTTTCTTT. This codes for CASKIQGLKGEAFF. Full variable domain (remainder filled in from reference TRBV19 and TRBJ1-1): DGGITQSPKYLFRKEGQNVTLSCEQNLNHDAMYWYRQDPGQGLRLIYYSQIVNDFQKGDIAEGYSVSREKKESFPLTVTSAQKNPTAFYLCASKIQGLKGEAFFGQGTRLTVV.

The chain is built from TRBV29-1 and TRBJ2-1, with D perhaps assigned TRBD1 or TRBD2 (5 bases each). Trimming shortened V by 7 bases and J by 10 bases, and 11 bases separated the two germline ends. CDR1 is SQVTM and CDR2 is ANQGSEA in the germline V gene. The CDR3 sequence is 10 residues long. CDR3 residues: CSGGRGEQFF. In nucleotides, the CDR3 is TGCAGCGGGGGGAGAGGGGAGCAGTTCTTC.

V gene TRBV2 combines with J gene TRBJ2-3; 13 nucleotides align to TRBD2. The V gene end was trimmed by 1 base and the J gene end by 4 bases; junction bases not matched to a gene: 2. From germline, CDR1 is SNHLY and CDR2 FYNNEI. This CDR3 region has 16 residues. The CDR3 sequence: CASSEGLAGGSDTQYF. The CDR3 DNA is TGTGCCAGCAGTGAAGGACTAGCGGGAGGATCAGATACGCAGTATTTT.

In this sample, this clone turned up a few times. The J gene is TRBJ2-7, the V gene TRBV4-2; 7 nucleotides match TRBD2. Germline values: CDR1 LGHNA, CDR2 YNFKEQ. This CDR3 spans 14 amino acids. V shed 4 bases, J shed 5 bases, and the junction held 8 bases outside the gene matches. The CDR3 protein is CASSLPGGANEQYF. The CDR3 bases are TGTGCCAGCAGCCTCCCGGGGGGAGCCAACGAGCAGTACTTC.

CDR3 loop: CASSFSTSTSGSYEQYF. CDR3 DNA sequence: TGTGCCAGCAGTTTTTCAACTTCTACTAGCGGGAGCTACGAGCAGTACTTC. The chain joins TRBV28 to TRBJ2-7; TRBD2 agrees at 11 bases. Trimming cost V 3 bases and J 3 bases; bases outside gene matches: 10. CDR1 is MDHEN, CDR2 SYDVKM, per germline. CDR3 length: 17 amino acids.

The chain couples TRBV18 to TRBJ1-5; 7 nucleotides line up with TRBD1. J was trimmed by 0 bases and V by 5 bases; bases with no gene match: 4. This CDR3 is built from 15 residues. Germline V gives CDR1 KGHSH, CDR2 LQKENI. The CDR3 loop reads CASSTTGNSNQPQHF. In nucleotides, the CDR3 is TGTGCCAGCTCAACGACAGGGAATAGCAATCAGCCCCAGCATTTT.

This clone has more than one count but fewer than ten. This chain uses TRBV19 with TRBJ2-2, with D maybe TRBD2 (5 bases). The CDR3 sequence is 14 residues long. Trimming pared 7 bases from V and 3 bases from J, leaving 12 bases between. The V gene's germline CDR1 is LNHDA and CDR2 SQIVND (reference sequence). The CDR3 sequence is CASIPGMHTGELFF. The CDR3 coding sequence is TGTGCCAGTATTCCCGGGATGCACACCGGGGAGCTGTTTTTT.

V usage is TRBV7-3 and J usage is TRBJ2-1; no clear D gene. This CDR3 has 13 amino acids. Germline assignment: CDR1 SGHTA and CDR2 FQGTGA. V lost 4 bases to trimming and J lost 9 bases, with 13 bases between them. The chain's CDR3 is CASSSGVTPEQFF. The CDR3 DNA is TGTGCCAGCAGCTCCGGAGTGACCCCTGAGCAGTTCTTC.

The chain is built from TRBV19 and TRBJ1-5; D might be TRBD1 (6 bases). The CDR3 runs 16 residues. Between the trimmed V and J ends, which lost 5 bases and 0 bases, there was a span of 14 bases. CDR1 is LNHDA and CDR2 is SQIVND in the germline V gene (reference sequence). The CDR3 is CASSLRTAYSNQPQHF. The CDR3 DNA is TGTGCCAGTAGTCTTCGGACAGCATATAGCAATCAGCCCCAGCATTTT.

CDR3 bases: TGCGCCAGCAGCCAGCGGGAGGCTACCTACGAGCAGTACTTC. Translated: CASSQREATYEQYF. The chain recombines TRBV4-1 with TRBJ2-7; the match to TRBD2 covers 8 bases. Looked up from germline, CDR1 is MGHRA and CDR2 is YSYEKL. V dropped 3 bases and J dropped 2; count of bases not matched to a gene: 3. The CDR3 runs to 14 residues.

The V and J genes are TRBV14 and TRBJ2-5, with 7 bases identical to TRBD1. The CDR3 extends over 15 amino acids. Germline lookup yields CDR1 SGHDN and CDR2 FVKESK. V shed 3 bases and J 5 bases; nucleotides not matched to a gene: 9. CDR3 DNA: TGTGCCAGCAGCCATTTGAGGGGGCGTTCGGAGACCCAGTACTTC. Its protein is CASSHLRGRSETQYF.

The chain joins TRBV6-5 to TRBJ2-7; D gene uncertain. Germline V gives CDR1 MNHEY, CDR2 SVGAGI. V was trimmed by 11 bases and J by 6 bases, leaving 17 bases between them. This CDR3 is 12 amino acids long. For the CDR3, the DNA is TGTGCCTATGACACGGTCTCCGGCGAGCAGTACTTC. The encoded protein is CAYDTVSGEQYF.

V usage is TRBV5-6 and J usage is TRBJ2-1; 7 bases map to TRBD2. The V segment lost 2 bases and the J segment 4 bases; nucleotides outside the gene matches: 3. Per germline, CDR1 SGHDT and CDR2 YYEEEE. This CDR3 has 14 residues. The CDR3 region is CASSFGAGYNEQFF. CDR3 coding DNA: TGTGCCAGCAGCTTCGGAGCGGGATACAATGAGCAGTTCTTC.

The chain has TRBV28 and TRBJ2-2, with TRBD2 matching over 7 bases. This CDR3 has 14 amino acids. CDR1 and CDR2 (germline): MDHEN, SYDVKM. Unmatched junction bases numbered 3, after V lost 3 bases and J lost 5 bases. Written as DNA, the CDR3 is TGTGCCAGCAGTTTGGGAGCGGGAACCGGGGAGCTGTTTTTT. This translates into CASSLGAGTGELFF.

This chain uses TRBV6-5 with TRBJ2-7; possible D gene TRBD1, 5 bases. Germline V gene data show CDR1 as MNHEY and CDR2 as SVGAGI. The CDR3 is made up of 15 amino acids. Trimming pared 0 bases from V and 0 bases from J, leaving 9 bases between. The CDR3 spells CASSYSLGASYEQYF. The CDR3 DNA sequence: TGTGCCAGCAGTTACTCATTAGGGGCCTCCTACGAGCAGTACTTC.

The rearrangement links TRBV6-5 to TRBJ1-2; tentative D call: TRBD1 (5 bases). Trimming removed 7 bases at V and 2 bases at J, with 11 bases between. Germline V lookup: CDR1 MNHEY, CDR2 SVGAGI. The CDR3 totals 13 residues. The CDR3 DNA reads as TGTGCCAGCAAGCCGACAGCAAACTATGGCTACACCTTC. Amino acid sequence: CASKPTANYGYTF.

In nucleotides, the CDR3 is TGTGCCAGCAGCTCCGGGACAACCGATAGCAATCAGCCCCAGCATTTT. As protein: CASSSGTTDSNQPQHF. V usage is TRBV7-2 and J usage is TRBJ1-5; D might be TRBD1 (6 bases). CDR1 SGHTA and CDR2 FQGNSA come from the germline V gene. Trimming pared 4 bases from V and 0 bases from J, leaving 13 bases between. This CDR3 comprises 16 residues.

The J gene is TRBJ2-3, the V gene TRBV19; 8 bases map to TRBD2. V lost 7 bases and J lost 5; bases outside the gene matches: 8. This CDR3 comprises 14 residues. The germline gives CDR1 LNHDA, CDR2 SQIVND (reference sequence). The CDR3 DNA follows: TGTGCCAGTACAGGGACTAGTAGTCTAGATACGCAGTATTTT. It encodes CASTGTSSLDTQYF.

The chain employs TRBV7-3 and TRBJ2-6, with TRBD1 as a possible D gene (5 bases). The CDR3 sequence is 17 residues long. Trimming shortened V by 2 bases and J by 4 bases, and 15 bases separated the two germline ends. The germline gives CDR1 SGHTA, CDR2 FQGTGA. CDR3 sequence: CASSLLRPRAGANVLTF. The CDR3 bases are TGTGCCAGCAGCTTACTTCGTCCCAGGGCCGGGGCCAACGTCCTGACTTTC.

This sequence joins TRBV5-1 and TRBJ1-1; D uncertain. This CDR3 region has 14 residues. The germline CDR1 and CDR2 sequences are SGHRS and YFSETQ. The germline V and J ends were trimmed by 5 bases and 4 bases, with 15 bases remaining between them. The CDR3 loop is CASRVLSETTEAFF. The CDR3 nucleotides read TGCGCCAGCAGAGTCCTCTCGGAGACCACTGAAGCTTTCTTT.

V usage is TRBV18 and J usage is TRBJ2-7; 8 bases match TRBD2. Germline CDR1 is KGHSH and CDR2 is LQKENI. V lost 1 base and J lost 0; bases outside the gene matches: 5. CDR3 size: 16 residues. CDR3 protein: CASSPRLAGNSYEQYF. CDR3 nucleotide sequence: TGTGCCAGCTCACCACGGCTAGCGGGCAACTCCTACGAGCAGTACTTC.